This is a list of T cell receptor beta chains from one sample in a study of T cell responses to AZD1222 COVID-19 vaccine. The repertoire was sequenced with immunoSEQ multiplex PCR; TCRdb's copy has only in-frame clones and lacks some. The table lists more than 110,000 clones, 92% of them singletons, with roughly 3% in the top ten. This specimen was peripheral blood, taken 28 days after the second AZD1222 dose. The receptors shown here come from an adult who received the AZD1222 COVID-19 vaccine. CDR3s include the opening cysteine and the closing phenylalanine or tryptophan. The size entry is marked missing in some rows and otherwise reads once, few, many or a size class.

v_call	clone_size	cdr3_aa
TRBV19	-	CASSTPQGAAGGNTIYF
TRBV27	-	CASRSGVTGNTIYF
TRBV19	-	CASRRTGSNQPQHF
TRBV7-6	-	CASSWTGTGANVLTF
TRBV18	-	CASSPGQGEQYF
TRBV19	-	CASSIGGTSQETQYF
TRBV7-9	-	CASSRGTTEAFF
TRBV7-6	-	CASSLTPSSYNEQFF
TRBV2	-	CASRIQQGSYNEQFF
TRBV6-5	-	CASSYGPGLYEQYF
TRBV6-2/TRBV6-3	once	CASSYSMTFPRWEYF
TRBV24-1	-	CATSDLSGDSYNEQFF
TRBV29-1	-	CSVETPPRLNGYQFF
TRBV28	-	CASSFPRGNQPQHF
TRBV6-1	-	CASSPGTGSYEQYF
TRBV12-3/TRBV12-4	few	CASSLAGTDTQYF
TRBV10-3	-	CAISEPSSSDQETQYF